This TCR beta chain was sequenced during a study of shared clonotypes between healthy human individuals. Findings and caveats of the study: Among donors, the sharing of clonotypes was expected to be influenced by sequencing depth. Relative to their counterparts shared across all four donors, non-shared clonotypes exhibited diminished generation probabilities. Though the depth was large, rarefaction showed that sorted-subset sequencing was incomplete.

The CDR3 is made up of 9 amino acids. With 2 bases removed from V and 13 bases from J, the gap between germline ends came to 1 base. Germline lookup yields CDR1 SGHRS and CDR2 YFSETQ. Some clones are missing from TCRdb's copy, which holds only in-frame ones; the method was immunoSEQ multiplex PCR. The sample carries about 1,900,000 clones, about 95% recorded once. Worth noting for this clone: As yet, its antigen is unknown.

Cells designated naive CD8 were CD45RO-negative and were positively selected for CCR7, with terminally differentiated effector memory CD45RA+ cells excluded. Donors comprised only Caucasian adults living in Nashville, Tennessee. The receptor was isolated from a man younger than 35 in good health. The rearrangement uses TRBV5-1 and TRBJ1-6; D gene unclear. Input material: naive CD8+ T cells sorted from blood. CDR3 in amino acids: CASSFPLHF. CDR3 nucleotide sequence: TGCGCCAGCAGCTTCCCCCTCCACTTT.